What follows are 12 T cell receptor beta chains derived from one specimen sequenced in a study of shared clonotypes between healthy human individuals. The protocol was immunoSEQ multiplex PCR, while the TCRdb copy is restricted to in-frame clones and leaves out a portion. The data show some 2,500,000 clones, with under 95% seen just once and 0.3% to 0.45% held by the top ten. The material sequenced was naive CD4+ T cells from PBMCs. Specified subset: CD45RA+ positively selected. The receptors originated from a man between 18 and 35 years old in good health. Some clones in this sample may be carry-over from other donors' samples.

The chain is built from TRBV4-3 and TRBJ1-1, with D perhaps matching TRBD1 (5 bases). Deletions cut 4 bases from V and 5 bases from J, with 17 bases between. There are 15 residues in the CDR3. Germline V lookup: CDR1 LGHNA, CDR2 YSLEER. CDR3 residues: CASSRDSGGATEAFF. CDR3 DNA: TGCGCCAGCAGCCGGGACTCGGGCGGGGCGACTGAAGCTTTCTTT.

The chain recombines TRBV7-9 with TRBJ1-3; D not resolved. CDR1 and CDR2 (germline): SEHNR, FQNEAQ (reference sequence). V was shortened by 6 bases and J by 4 bases, with 10 bases between the two germline ends. The CDR3 consists of 13 residues. Here the CDR3 reads CASSYGVGNTIYF. The CDR3 DNA follows: TGTGCCAGCAGTTACGGGGTGGGAAACACCATATATTTT.

The chain joins TRBV11-2 to TRBJ2-7; no clear D. The CDR3 is made up of 15 amino acids. Trimming removed 1 base from V and 4 bases from J, with 14 bases in between. The germline V gene has CDR1 SGHAT and CDR2 FQNNGV. CDR3 DNA sequence: TGTGCCAGCAGCTTAGGCAGCGCCCTAGGGTACGAGCAGTACTTC. Amino acid sequence: CASSLGSALGYEQYF. Full variable domain (remainder filled in from reference TRBV11-2 and TRBJ2-7): EAGVAQSPRYKIIEKRQSVAFWCNPISGHATLYWYQQILGQGPKLLIQFQNNGVVDDSQLPKDRFSAERLKGVDSTLKIQPAKLEDSAVYLCASSLGSALGYEQYFGPGTRLTVT.

This chain links TRBV7-9 with TRBJ2-7; 7 nucleotides align to TRBD1. The germline V gene has CDR1 SEHNR and CDR2 FQNEAQ (reference sequence). The CDR3 spans 14 residues. Trimming removed 1 base from V and 6 bases from J; junction bases left unmatched: 6. The CDR3 sequence: CASSLDQGVGEQYF. The CDR3 DNA follows: TGTGCCAGCAGCTTAGATCAGGGGGTTGGCGAGCAGTACTTC.

The chain has TRBV16 and TRBJ1-4; TRBD1 might be the D (5 bases). V was pared by 3 bases and J by 5 bases, with 10 bases between. Germline CDR1 reads KGHSY; CDR2 reads FQNENV. The CDR3 extends over 14 amino acids. The CDR3 nucleotides are TGTGCCAGCAGCCAGGGGCTGGGGAATGAAAAACTGTTTTTT. Its translation: CASSQGLGNEKLFF.

The chain carries TRBV27 and TRBJ2-7, with 8 bases identical to TRBD1. With V trimmed by 5 bases and J by 5 bases, 11 bases remained unmatched. CDR1 and CDR2 (germline): MNHEY, SMNVEV (reference sequence). The CDR3 loop spans 15 amino acids. As DNA, the CDR3 is TGTGCCAGCAGTCCTCGGACAGGGCGAGGAGACGAGCAGTACTTC. Its translation: CASSPRTGRGDEQYF.

This chain connects TRBV5-1 to TRBJ2-7; 9 bases map to TRBD2. Germline CDR1 and CDR2: SGHRS and YFSETQ. V was clipped by 2 bases and J by 5 bases; unmatched bases: 5. This CDR3 is 14 amino acids long. CDR3 protein: CASSFSGSSHEQYF. The CDR3 nucleotides read TGCGCCAGCAGCTTTAGCGGGAGTTCCCACGAGCAGTACTTC.

The CDR3 here is CASSVFSLGDTGELFF. The CDR3 DNA sequence: TGTGCCAGCAGTGTCTTTTCCCTAGGGGACACCGGGGAGCTGTTTTTT. This sequence joins TRBV28 and TRBJ2-2; D is perhaps TRBD1 (5 bases). The CDR3 is made up of 16 amino acids. Germline lookup yields CDR1 MDHEN and CDR2 SYDVKM. V was trimmed by 5 bases and J by 3 bases, leaving 16 bases between them.

This chain uses TRBV6-6 with TRBJ2-1; 11 nucleotides align to TRBD1. CDR3 length: 16 amino acids. V was pared by 0 bases and J by 7 bases, with 5 bases of the junction left unmatched. CDR1 and CDR2 from the germline V gene are MNHNY and SVGAGI (reference sequence). In DNA form, the CDR3 reads TGTGCCAGCAGTTACTCCGCCGGGACAGGGGGTAATGAGCAGTTCTTC. The encoded protein is CASSYSAGTGGNEQFF.

The chain combines TRBV5-1 with TRBJ2-3; 8 bases fit TRBD1. Germline V lookup: CDR1 SGHRS, CDR2 YFSETQ. V trimming: 0 bases; J trimming: 4 bases; junction bases outside the gene matches: 7. The CDR3 spans 16 residues. The CDR3 DNA sequence: TGCGCCAGCAGCTTGGTCGTCAGGGGGCTTTCAGATACGCAGTATTTT. Protein: CASSLVVRGLSDTQYF.

This clone was counted between two and nine times. The V and J genes are TRBV5-1 and TRBJ2-1; D might be TRBD1 (6 bases). CDR1 and CDR2 (germline): SGHRS, YFSETQ. The V end was cut by 4 bases, the J end by 4 bases, with 12 bases between. The CDR3 length is 14 residues. The chain's CDR3 is CASSKDRDYNEQFF. CDR3 sequence (DNA): TGCGCCAGCAGCAAGGACAGAGATTACAATGAGCAGTTCTTC.

In regard to this clone: The same CDR3 can be traced to other DNA sequences in this sample. This chain connects TRBV20-1 to TRBJ2-5; D is unclear. The CDR3 is 11 amino acids. The V gene's germline CDR1 is DFQATT and CDR2 SNEGSKA (reference sequence). Between the trimmed V and J ends, which lost 5 bases and 2 bases, there was a span of 6 bases. The CDR3 region has the DNA TGCAGTGCTCGAGCTCAAGAGACCCAGTACTTC. It specifies CSARAQETQYF.